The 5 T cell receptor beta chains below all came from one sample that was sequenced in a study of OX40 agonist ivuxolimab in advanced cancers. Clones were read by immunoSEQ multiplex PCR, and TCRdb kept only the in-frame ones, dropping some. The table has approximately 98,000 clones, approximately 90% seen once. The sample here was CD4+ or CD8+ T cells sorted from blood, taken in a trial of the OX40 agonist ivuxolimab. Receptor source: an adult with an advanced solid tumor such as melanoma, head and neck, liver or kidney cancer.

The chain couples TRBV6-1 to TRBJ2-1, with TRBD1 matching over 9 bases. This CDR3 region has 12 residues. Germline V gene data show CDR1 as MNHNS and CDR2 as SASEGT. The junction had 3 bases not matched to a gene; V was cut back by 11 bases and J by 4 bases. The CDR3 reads CAATGGYNEQFF. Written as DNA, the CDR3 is TGTGCCGCGACAGGGGGGTACAATGAGCAGTTCTTC.

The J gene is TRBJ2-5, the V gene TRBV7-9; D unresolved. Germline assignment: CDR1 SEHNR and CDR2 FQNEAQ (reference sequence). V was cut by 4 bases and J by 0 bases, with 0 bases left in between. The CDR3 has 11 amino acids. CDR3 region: CASSYQETQYF. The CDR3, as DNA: TGTGCCAGCAGCTACCAAGAGACCCAGTACTTC. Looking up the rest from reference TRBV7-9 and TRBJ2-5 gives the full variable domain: DTGVSQNPRHKITKRGQNVTFRCDPISEHNRLYWYRQTLGQGPEFLTYFQNEAQLEKSRLLSDRFSAERPKGSFSTLEIQRTEQGDSAMYLCASSYQETQYFGPGTRLLVL.

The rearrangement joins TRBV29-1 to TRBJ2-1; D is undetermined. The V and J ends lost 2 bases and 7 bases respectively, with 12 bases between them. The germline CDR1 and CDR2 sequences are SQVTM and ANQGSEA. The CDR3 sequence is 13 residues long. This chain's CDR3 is CSVESPRGNEQFF. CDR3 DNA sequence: TGCAGCGTTGAATCACCGAGAGGAAATGAGCAGTTCTTC.

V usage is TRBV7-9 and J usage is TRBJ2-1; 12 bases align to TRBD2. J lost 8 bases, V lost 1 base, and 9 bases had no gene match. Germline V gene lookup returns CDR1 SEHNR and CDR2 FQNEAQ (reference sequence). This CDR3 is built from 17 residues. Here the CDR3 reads CASSLVSRLAGGDEQFF. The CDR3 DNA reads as TGTGCCAGCAGCTTAGTTTCTAGGCTAGCGGGAGGGGATGAGCAGTTCTTC.

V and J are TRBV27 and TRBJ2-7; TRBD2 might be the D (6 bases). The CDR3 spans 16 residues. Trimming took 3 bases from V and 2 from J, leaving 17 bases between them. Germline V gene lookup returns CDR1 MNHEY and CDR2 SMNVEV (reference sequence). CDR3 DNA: TGTGCCAGCAGTTTTCGGGGCGGGATGCCGCCCTACGAGCAGTACTTC. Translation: CASSFRGGMPPYEQYF.